The source of this TCR beta chain is a study of T-cell reconstitution after alpha-beta-depleted transplantation in children. This clonotype was seen a handful of times. Trimming stripped 4 bases from V and 2 bases from J, with 11 bases between. CDR3 length: 14 amino acids. CDR1 is LGHNA, CDR2 YNFKEQ, per germline. TCRbeta library construction was performed incorporating unique molecular identifiers. TCRdb re-called the PCR reads through MiXCR, storing one row per CDR3 protein. The sample includes around 76,000 distinct CDR3 sequences, 15% to 20% of them seen just once. This TCR was recovered from a male patient between 2 and 10 years old who had a stem cell transplant for acute lymphoblastic leukemia, so the T cells may come from the graft donor. The chain is built from TRBV4-2 and TRBJ2-5; possibly TRBD2 for D (5 bases). The source was PBMCs, mostly from graft donor cells, collected 360 days after TCRalphabeta/CD19-depleted stem cell transplant. The chain's CDR3 is CASSLVDSQETQYF. As DNA, the CDR3 is TGTGCCAGCAGCCTAGTGGACTCTCAAGAGACCCAGTACTTC.